A single sample gave rise to the 15 T cell receptor beta chains below, sequenced in a study of response to subunit inactivated influenza vaccine. MiXCR, run by TCRdb on the RT-PCR reads, gives a single entry per CDR3 protein. This sample has 550,000 to 800,000 distinct CDR3 sequences, with about 14% found just once. The source material was PBMCs from blood, sampled 14 to 15 days before vaccination. The receptor source for this set is a middle-aged man who received an inactivated influenza vaccine.

This clonotype has a count of ten or more. This chain uses TRBV5-1 with TRBJ2-7, with no clear D. This CDR3 contains 14 residues. Trimming cost V 0 bases and J 3 bases, with 10 bases left between them. Per germline, CDR1 SGHRS and CDR2 YFSETQ. The CDR3 region has the DNA TGCGCCAGCAGCTTGGACAGCCAATACTACGAGCAGTACTTC. Translated: CASSLDSQYYEQYF.

In its sample, this clonotype was seen a few times. The V gene is TRBV15, the J gene TRBJ2-3, with 9 bases identical to TRBD2. Per germline, CDR1 LNHNV and CDR2 YYDKDF (reference sequence). J lost 2 bases, V lost 4 bases, and 7 bases had no gene match. CDR3 length equals 16 residues. The CDR3 DNA is TGTGCCACCAGCAAGGCCGGGACTAGCCTCACAGATACGCAGTATTTT. It translates to CATSKAGTSLTDTQYF. Based on the CDR3 plus reference TRBV15 and TRBJ2-3, the full variable domain is DAMVIQNPRYQVTQFGKPVTLSCSQTLNHNVMYWYQQKSSQAPKLLFHYYDKDFNNEADTPDNFQSRRPNTSFCFLDIRSPGLGDTAMYLCATSKAGTSLTDTQYFGPGTRLTVL.

The chain couples TRBV6-1 to TRBJ2-7, with 12 bases matching TRBD2. The germline gives CDR1 MNHNS, CDR2 SASEGT. CDR3 size: 16 residues. The trim removed 4 bases at V and 5 bases at J, leaving 9 bases unmatched. The CDR3 DNA reads TGTGCCAGCAGTGTCCTAGCGGGAGGGCCGTGGGACGAGCAGTACTTC. As protein: CASSVLAGGPWDEQYF.

There are a few counts of this clonotype. This rearrangement joins TRBV7-9 to TRBJ1-1; D is unresolved. The CDR3 loop spans 14 amino acids. CDR1 is SEHNR and CDR2 is FQNEAQ in the germline V gene (reference sequence). With 6 bases removed from V and 3 bases from J, the gap between germline ends came to 14 bases. The CDR3 coding sequence is TGTGCCAGCAGTCTACACCGGGTTGACACTGAAGCTTTCTTT. It translates to CASSLHRVDTEAFF.

This clonotype was picked up a small number of times. The chain links TRBV20-1 to TRBJ2-7; D call uncertain. The CDR3 runs to 14 residues. Germline CDR1 DFQATT, CDR2 SNEGSKA (reference sequence). Trimming took 6 bases from V and 1 from J, leaving 16 bases between them. The CDR3 is CSALVQPRSYEQYF. The CDR3 DNA follows: TGCAGTGCCCTGGTCCAACCGAGATCCTACGAGCAGTACTTC.

Ten or more counts support this clonotype. Mismatch with germline at one junction end may stem from a read error. The chain combines TRBV5-1 with TRBJ2-1, with no clear D. There are 12 residues in the CDR3. The V gene's germline CDR1 is SGHRS and CDR2 YFSETQ. The CDR3 DNA follows: TGTGCCAGCAGCTCGAATTACAATGAGCAGTTCTTC. Protein sequence: CASSSNYNEQFF.

This sequence joins TRBV11-2 and TRBJ2-4; the D gene could be TRBD1 or TRBD2 (6 bases each). The CDR3 totals 15 residues. Germline V gene data show CDR1 as SGHAT and CDR2 as FQNNGV. The ends were cut back, 5 bases at V and 8 bases at J, with 19 bases in the middle. The CDR3, as DNA: TGTGCCAGCAGCCCGGAGGGGACACCCGGGGACATTCAGTACTTC. Its translation is CASSPEGTPGDIQYF.

This clonotype was recorded a few times. In nucleotides, the CDR3 is TGTGCCAGCAGCCCTCCAGGCTATACGGCCTACGAGCAGTACTTC. It is translated as CASSPPGYTAYEQYF. The gene calls are TRBV3-1 and TRBJ2-7; D gene unclear. The germline V gene has CDR1 LGHDT and CDR2 YNNKEL (reference sequence). V lost 4 bases to trimming and J lost 2 bases, with 15 bases between them. The CDR3 runs 15 residues.

This chain links TRBV5-1 with TRBJ2-7; 12 nucleotides align to TRBD1. J was trimmed by 6 bases and V by 3 bases; bases with no gene match: 1. Germline V gene sequence: CDR1 SGHRS, CDR2 YFSETQ. The CDR3 has 13 amino acids. Here the CDR3 DNA reads TGCGCCAGCAGCTGGGGACAGGGGGCCGAGCAGTACTTC. Its protein is CASSWGQGAEQYF.

This clonotype showed up just a few times. V and J are TRBV20-1 and TRBJ2-1; possibly TRBD2 for D (6 bases). The CDR3 is 15 amino acids. Trimming removed 3 bases from V and 0 bases from J, with 12 bases in between. From germline, CDR1 is DFQATT and CDR2 SNEGSKA (reference sequence). CDR3 protein: CSASPGTLSYNEQFF. CDR3 nucleotide sequence: TGCAGTGCTAGTCCCGGGACTCTCTCCTACAATGAGCAGTTCTTC.

The chain joins TRBV7-3 to TRBJ2-1; perhaps TRBD2 as D (6 bases). The CDR3 sequence is 16 residues long. The germline gives CDR1 SGHTA, CDR2 FQGTGA. Deletions cut 2 bases from V and 2 bases from J, with 13 bases between. This CDR3 reads CASSLLARDPYNEQFF. The CDR3 bases are TGTGCCAGCAGCTTACTAGCGCGGGATCCCTACAATGAGCAGTTCTTC.

This clonotype was counted a few times. The chain joins TRBV4-1 to TRBJ2-3; 12 bases map to TRBD2. Losses at the gene ends were 0 bases for V and 3 bases for J; bases not matched to a gene: 10. The length of the CDR3 is 19 residues. Germline-derived CDR1 and CDR2 are MGHRA and YSYEKL. CDR3 DNA sequence: TGCGCCAGCAGCCAAGATCTCCTAGCGGGGGGGCTGGCGACAGATACGCAGTATTTT. Translated, it gives CASSQDLLAGGLATDTQYF.

This clonotype was detected only a few times. The J gene is TRBJ2-1, the V gene TRBV6-2 or TRBV6-3, with no clear D. CDR3 length: 15 residues. Per the germline V gene, CDR1 is MNHEY and CDR2 is SVGEGT. Trimming took off 6 bases at V and 5 bases at J, with 17 bases between the two ends. Written as DNA, the CDR3 is TGTGCCAGCAGGCCTCCCGTACGGCCGAACAATGAGCAGTTCTTC. This codes for CASRPPVRPNNEQFF.

There are a few counts of this clonotype. The CDR3 sequence is CSARRAAGYEQYF. The CDR3 region has the DNA TGCAGTGCTAGACGGGCTGCCGGATACGAGCAGTACTTC. The chain couples TRBV20-1 to TRBJ2-7; D is undetermined. There are 13 residues in the CDR3. The germline V gene has CDR1 DFQATT and CDR2 SNEGSKA (reference sequence). Trimming shortened V by 2 bases and J by 4 bases, and 12 bases separated the two germline ends.

The CDR3 protein is CASRADRAEAFF. The CDR3 DNA reads TGCGCCAGCAGGGCAGACAGGGCCGAAGCTTTCTTT. The chain couples TRBV5-1 to TRBJ1-1, with TRBD1 matching 7 bases. The germline V gene has CDR1 SGHRS and CDR2 YFSETQ. The CDR3 totals 12 residues. V was clipped by 5 bases and J by 8 bases; unmatched bases: 6. The variable domain in full, with the rest retrieved from reference TRBV5-1 and TRBJ1-1, is KAGVTQTPRYLIKTRGQQVTLSCSPISGHRSVSWYQQTPGQGLQFLFEYFSETQRNKGNFPGRFSGRQFSNSRSEMNVSTLELGDSALYLCASRADRAEAFFGQGTRLTVV.